This T cell receptor (beta chain) was captured in a study of blood T cell repertoires in COVID-19 (dated by TCRdb to 2018 to 2021). About the full investigation: Samples from collaborators originated in the United States, Italy and Spain and spanned both the acute and convalescent phases of COVID-19. The prospective study material was composed of cDNA or gDNA derived from T cells, B-cell-depleted T cells, or PBMCs. A freely available public database, intended as a resource for researchers studying the immune response to SARS-CoV-2, is where the repertoires were released. The sample metadata nearly always contained a de-identified subject ID, COVID-19 status, age in years and sex. The dataset comprised deeply sampled blood TCRbeta repertoires from subjects exposed to, actively infected with, or recovered from COVID-19. Samples were obtained from the ongoing ImmuneRACE study (first 160 participants) and from over 1,000 subjects provided by 6 global collaborators. Where available, HLA class I and class II types were obtained from metadata supplied by the sample provider rather than from assay-based typing. What the work shows at the level of the full study, not this receptor alone: The amount of clinical and demographic metadata varied by source and participant and was provided uncurated.

Concerning this clone: Which antigen it targets is not known. No much larger clone exists at a distance of one base, and base qualities are not known. Other DNA sequences in the same sample also yield this CDR3.

TCRbeta CDR3 regions were amplified from genomic DNA by means of the immunoSEQ Assay, a bias-controlled multiplex PCR. The original methods were these. The number of nucleated cells in each sample was estimated by amplification of reference gene primers within the assay. To quantify the absolute abundance of each unique TCRbeta CDR3 rearrangement, sequence reads were collapsed and filtered. For each sample, productive Simpson clonality was calculated by taking the square root of Simpson's diversity index across productive rearrangements. Here the immuneACCESS table is served through TCRdb, limited to in-frame sequences with V and J called. Missing clones are a known gap in these copies; in checked studies unresolved V genes cover under half, and the rest lacks a known reason. Clone size and V and J calls were adopted from that table, with D and trimming inferred from the DNA. For this sample there are 150,000 to 200,000 clones; 85% to 90% appear just once. The top ten constitute more than 3% of the sample.

The collaborating institutions used their own protocols to collect whole blood in K2EDTA tubes. For TCRbeta analysis, collaborators shipped samples in one of three forms: frozen whole blood, isolated PBMCs, or DNA extracted from either of those sample types. Measured from the cysteine to the phenylalanine, the CDR3 is 14 residues long. Of all the DNA, just the CDR3 is kept, 42 bases in frame from base 1. CDR1 and CDR2, looked up from the germline V gene (reference sequence), are GTSNPN and SVGIG. V loses 5 bases, J loses 2 bases, and the germline ends lie 12 bases apart. Input material: peripheral blood. The chain is made from TRBV30 and TRBJ1-4, with the identity of the D gene unclear. The clonotype was recovered from a woman in her seventies with acute or convalescent COVID-19. The DNA sequence follows: TGTGCCTGGGGGTCCCAATCCACTAATGAAAAACTGTTTTTT. The translation is CAWGSQSTNEKLFF. The full variable domain, with segments outside the CDR3 supplied by the reference TRBV30 and TRBJ1-4 proteins, appears as SQTIHQWPATLVQPVGSPLSLECTVEGTSNPNLYWYRQAAGRGLQLLFYSVGIGQISSEVPQNLSASRPQDRQFILSSKKLLLSDSGFYLCAWGSQSTNEKLFFGSGTQLSVL.